Shown below are 8 T cell receptor beta chains from a single sample sequenced in a study of blood T cell repertoires in COVID-19. Sequenced by immunoSEQ multiplex PCR; TCRdb stores in-frame clones only, minus some. The table lists over 150,000 clones, more than 70% of them singletons. The material sequenced was peripheral blood. The source is a man younger than 35 with active or convalescent COVID-19.

This clone was seen only once. Other DNA sequences from this sample encode an identical CDR3 as well. V usage is TRBV7-8 and J usage is TRBJ1-5; D is undetermined. Germline CDR1 reads SGHVS; CDR2 reads FQNEAQ. This CDR3 has 14 residues. Trimming removed 6 bases at V and 2 bases at J, with 11 bases between. The CDR3 bases are TGTGCCAGCAGTCCCGACCGGGGCAATCAGCCCCAGCATTTT. Translated, it gives CASSPDRGNQPQHF.

The chain employs TRBV7-9 and TRBJ2-1, with TRBD2 identical over 9 bases. J lost 6 bases, V lost 5 bases, and 14 bases had no gene match. The CDR3 has 17 residues. Germline CDR1 is SEHNR and CDR2 is FQNEAQ (reference sequence). CDR3 sequence (DNA): TGTGCCAGCAGCGGACCGGAGGTAGCGGGAGTTAGCAATGAGCAGTTCTTC. It is translated as CASSGPEVAGVSNEQFF.

The J gene is TRBJ1-4, the V gene TRBV28; weak D call: TRBD1 (6 bases). The CDR3 has 14 residues. The germline gives CDR1 MDHEN, CDR2 SYDVKM. V was cut by 4 bases and J by 5 bases, with 11 bases left in between. Here the CDR3 DNA reads TGTGCCAGCAGTTCCGGACAGATAAATGAAAAACTGTTTTTT. Translating gives CASSSGQINEKLFF.

This clone was picked up a small number of times. The chain joins TRBV12-5 to TRBJ2-5; 7 bases line up with TRBD1. The CDR3 loop spans 18 amino acids. The V and J ends lost 3 bases and 5 bases, in that order; junction bases with no gene match: 18. The germline V gene encodes CDR1 LGHNT and CDR2 FRNRAP. The CDR3 DNA reads as TGTGCTAGTGGTTTCGGACAGGCCCCTCAAGTTAGTCGGGAGACCCAGTACTTC. The encoded protein is CASGFGQAPQVSRETQYF. The whole variable domain, filled in from reference TRBV12-5 and TRBJ2-5, reads DARVTQTPRHKVTEMGQEVTMRCQPILGHNTVFWYRQTMMQGLELLAYFRNRAPLDDSGMPKDRFSAEMPDATLATLKIQPSEPRDSAVYFCASGFGQAPQVSRETQYFGPGTRLLVL.

The J gene is TRBJ2-6, the V gene TRBV5-1; 14 nucleotides line up with TRBD2. J lost 0 bases, V lost 4 bases, and 3 bases had no gene match. The CDR3 length is 18 residues. In germline, CDR1 is SGHRS, CDR2 YFSETQ. Here the CDR3 reads CASSLGLAGASGANVLTF. In nucleotides, the CDR3 is TGCGCCAGCAGCCTGGGACTAGCGGGGGCCTCTGGGGCCAACGTCCTGACTTTC.

Here the CDR3 reads CASSFREGDTQYF. The CDR3 nucleotides read TGTGCCAGCAGTTTTAGGGAGGGAGATACGCAGTATTTT. The chain employs TRBV27 and TRBJ2-3; TRBD2 matches 7 bases. V lost 3 bases to trimming and J lost 5 bases; unmatched junction nucleotides: 2. The germline CDR1 and CDR2 sequences are MNHEY and SMNVEV (reference sequence). CDR3 size: 13 residues.

The chain combines TRBV5-4 with TRBJ2-3; no clear D gene. Trimming stripped 1 base from V and 6 bases from J, with 6 bases between. Germline loops: CDR1 SGHNT, CDR2 YYREEE (reference sequence). The CDR3 contains 12 residues. This chain's CDR3 is CASSLWRDTQYF. CDR3 bases: TGTGCCAGCAGCTTGTGGCGGGATACGCAGTATTTT.

The chain joins TRBV5-8 to TRBJ2-5, with 10 bases lining up with TRBD1. Per the germline V gene, CDR1 is SGHTS and CDR2 is YDEGEE. The CDR3 totals 15 residues. J was trimmed by 2 bases and V by 4 bases; bases with no gene match: 5. The DNA of the CDR3 is TGTGCCAGCAGCCCGCTGGACAGGGGGCAAGAGACCCAGTACTTC. Amino acids: CASSPLDRGQETQYF.